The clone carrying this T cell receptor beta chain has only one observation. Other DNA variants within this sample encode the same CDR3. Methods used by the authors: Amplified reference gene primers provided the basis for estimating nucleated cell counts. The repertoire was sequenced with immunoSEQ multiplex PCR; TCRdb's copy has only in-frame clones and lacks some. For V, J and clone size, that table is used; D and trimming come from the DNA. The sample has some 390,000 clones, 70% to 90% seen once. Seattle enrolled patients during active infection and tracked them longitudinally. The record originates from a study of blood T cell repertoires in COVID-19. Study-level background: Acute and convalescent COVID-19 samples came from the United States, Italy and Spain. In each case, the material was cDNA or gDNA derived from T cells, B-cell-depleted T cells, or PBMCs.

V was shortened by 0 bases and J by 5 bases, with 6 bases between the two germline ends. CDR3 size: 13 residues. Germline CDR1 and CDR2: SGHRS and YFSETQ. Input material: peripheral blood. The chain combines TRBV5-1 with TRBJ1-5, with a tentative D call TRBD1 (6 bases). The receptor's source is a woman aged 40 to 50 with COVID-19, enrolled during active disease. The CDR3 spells CASSLDRDQPQHF. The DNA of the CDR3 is TGCGCCAGCAGCTTGGACAGGGATCAGCCCCAGCATTTT. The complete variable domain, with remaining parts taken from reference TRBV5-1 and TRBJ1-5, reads KAGVTQTPRYLIKTRGQQVTLSCSPISGHRSVSWYQQTPGQGLQFLFEYFSETQRNKGNFPGRFSGRQFSNSRSEMNVSTLELGDSALYLCASSLDRDQPQHFGDGTRLSIL.